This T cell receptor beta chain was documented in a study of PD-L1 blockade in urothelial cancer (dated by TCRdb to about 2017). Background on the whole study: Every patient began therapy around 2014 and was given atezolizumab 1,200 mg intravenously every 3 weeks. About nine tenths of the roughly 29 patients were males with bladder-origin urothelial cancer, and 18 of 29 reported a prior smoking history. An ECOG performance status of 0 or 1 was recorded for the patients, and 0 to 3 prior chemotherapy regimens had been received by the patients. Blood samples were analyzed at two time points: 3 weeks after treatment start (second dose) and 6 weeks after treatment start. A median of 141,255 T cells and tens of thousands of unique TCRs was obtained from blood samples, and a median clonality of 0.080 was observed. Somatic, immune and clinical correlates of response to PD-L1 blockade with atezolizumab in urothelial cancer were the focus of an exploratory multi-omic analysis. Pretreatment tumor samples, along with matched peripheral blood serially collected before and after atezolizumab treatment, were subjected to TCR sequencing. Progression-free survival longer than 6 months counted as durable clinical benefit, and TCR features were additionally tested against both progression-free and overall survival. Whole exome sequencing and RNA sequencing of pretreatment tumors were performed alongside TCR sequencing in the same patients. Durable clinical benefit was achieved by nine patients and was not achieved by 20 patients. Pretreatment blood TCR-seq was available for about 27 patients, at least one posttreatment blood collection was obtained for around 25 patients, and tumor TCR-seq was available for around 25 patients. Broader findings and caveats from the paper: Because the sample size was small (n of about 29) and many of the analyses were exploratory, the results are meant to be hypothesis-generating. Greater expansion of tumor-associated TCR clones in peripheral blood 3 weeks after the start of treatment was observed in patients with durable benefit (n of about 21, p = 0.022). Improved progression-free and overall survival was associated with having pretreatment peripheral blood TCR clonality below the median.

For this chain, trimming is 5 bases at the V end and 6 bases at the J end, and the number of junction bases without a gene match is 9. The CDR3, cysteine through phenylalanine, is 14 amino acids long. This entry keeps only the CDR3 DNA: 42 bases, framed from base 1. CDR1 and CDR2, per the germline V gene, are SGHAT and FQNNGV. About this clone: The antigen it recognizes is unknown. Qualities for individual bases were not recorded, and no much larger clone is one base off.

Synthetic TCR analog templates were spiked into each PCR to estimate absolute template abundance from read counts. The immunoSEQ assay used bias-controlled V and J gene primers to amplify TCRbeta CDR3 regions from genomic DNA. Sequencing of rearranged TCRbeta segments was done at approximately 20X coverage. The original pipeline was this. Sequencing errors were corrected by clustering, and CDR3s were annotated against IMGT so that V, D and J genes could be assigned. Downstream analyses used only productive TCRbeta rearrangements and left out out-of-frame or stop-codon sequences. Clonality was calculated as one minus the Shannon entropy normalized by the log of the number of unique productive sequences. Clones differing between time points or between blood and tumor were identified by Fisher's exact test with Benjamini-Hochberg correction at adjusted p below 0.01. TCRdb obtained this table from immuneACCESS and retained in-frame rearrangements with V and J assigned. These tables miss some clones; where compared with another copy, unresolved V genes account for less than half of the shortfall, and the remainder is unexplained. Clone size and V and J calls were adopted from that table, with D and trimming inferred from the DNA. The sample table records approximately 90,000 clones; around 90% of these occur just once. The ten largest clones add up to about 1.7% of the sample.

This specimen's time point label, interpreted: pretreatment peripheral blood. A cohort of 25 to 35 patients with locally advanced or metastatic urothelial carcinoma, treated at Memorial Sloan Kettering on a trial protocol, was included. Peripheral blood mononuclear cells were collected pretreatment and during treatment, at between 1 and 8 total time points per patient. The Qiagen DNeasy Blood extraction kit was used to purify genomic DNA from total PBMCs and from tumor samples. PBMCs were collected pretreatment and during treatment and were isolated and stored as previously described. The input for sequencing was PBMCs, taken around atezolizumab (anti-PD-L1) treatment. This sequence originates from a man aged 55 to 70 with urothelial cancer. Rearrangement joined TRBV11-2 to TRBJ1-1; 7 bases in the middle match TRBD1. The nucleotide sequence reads TGTGCCAGCAGCGTCAGGGGGATGGGAGCTGAAGCTTTCTTT. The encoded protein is CASSVRGMGAEAFF.